The rows below give T cell receptor beta chains drawn from one sample of a study of T cell clones after liver transplantation. TCRdb keeps only in-frame clones here, not all; method: immunoSEQ multiplex PCR. The sample includes about 78,000 clones, 80% of them seen just once. The specimen was CD4+ T cells from blood, collected before liver transplant. These receptors came from a human donor who received a liver transplant. Each CDR3 is given with its conserved first and last residue. The order of the fields is CDR3 protein, CDR3 DNA, D gene, clone size, V gene, J gene. The D gene is left open where the match is weak. Size is stated for part of the rows, as once, few or many counts, or as a class when the clone is expanded.

cdr3_aa: CASSRGPLNSYEQYF
cdr3_nt: TGCGCCAGCAGTCGGGGCCCCCTGAACTCCTACGAGCAGTACTTC
d_call: -
clone_size: -
v_call: TRBV10-1
j_call: TRBJ2-7

cdr3_aa: CAWKRPAPISGNTIYF
cdr3_nt: TGTGCCTGGAAGCGGCCAGCGCCTATCTCTGGAAACACCATATATTTT
d_call: -
clone_size: -
v_call: TRBV30
j_call: TRBJ1-3

cdr3_aa: CASRWTDRSGSGANVLTF
cdr3_nt: TGTGCCAGCCGATGGACTGACAGGTCTGGCTCTGGGGCCAACGTCCTGACTTTC
d_call: -
clone_size: -
v_call: TRBV2
j_call: TRBJ2-6

cdr3_aa: CASKPSPNSNQPQHF
cdr3_nt: TGTGCCAGTAAACCCAGTCCGAATAGCAATCAGCCCCAGCATTTT
d_call: -
clone_size: -
v_call: TRBV19
j_call: TRBJ1-5

cdr3_aa: CASSLARRLETQYF
cdr3_nt: TGCGCCAGCAGCTTGGCCCGGCGGTTGGAGACCCAGTACTTC
d_call: -
clone_size: -
v_call: TRBV5-1
j_call: TRBJ2-5

cdr3_aa: CASSEIGQGAGGYTF
cdr3_nt: TGTGCCAGCAGTGAAATTGGACAGGGGGCTGGAGGCTACACCTTC
d_call: TRBD1
clone_size: -
v_call: TRBV2
j_call: TRBJ1-2

cdr3_aa: CSVEDPTGAREKLFF
cdr3_nt: TGCAGCGTTGAAGATCCCACAGGGGCGCGTGAAAAACTGTTTTTT
d_call: TRBD1
clone_size: -
v_call: TRBV29-1
j_call: TRBJ1-4

cdr3_aa: CASSIDSQSGYEQFF
cdr3_nt: TGTGCCAGTAGTATAGACTCCCAAAGTGGGTATGAGCAGTTCTTC
d_call: -
clone_size: -
v_call: TRBV19
j_call: TRBJ2-1

cdr3_aa: CASWAGAYNEQFF
cdr3_nt: TGTGCCAGCTGGGCGGGAGCCTACAATGAGCAGTTCTTC
d_call: TRBD2
clone_size: -
v_call: TRBV2
j_call: TRBJ2-1

cdr3_aa: CASSSMGQGAYEQYF
cdr3_nt: TGTGCCAGCAGTTCAATGGGACAGGGGGCGTACGAGCAGTACTTC
d_call: TRBD1
clone_size: -
v_call: TRBV2
j_call: TRBJ2-7

cdr3_aa: CATSRGDSMNTEAFF
cdr3_nt: TGTGCCACCAGCAGAGGGGACAGTATGAACACTGAAGCTTTCTTT
d_call: TRBD1
clone_size: -
v_call: TRBV15
j_call: TRBJ1-1

cdr3_aa: CASSSGLVSYNEQFF
cdr3_nt: TGTGCCAGCAGCTCGGGACTCGTCTCCTACAATGAGCAGTTCTTC
d_call: -
clone_size: -
v_call: TRBV7-3
j_call: TRBJ2-1

cdr3_aa: CASSWGYPSDTQYF
cdr3_nt: TGTGCCAGCAGCTGGGGCTACCCCTCAGATACGCAGTATTTT
d_call: -
clone_size: -
v_call: TRBV27
j_call: TRBJ2-3

cdr3_aa: CASSGMGLAGVQETQYF
cdr3_nt: TGTGCCAGCAGTGGAATGGGACTAGCGGGTGTACAAGAGACCCAGTACTTC
d_call: TRBD2
clone_size: -
v_call: TRBV2
j_call: TRBJ2-5

cdr3_aa: CATRRRGNTEAFF
cdr3_nt: TGTGCCACCCGGCGGAGGGGGAACACTGAAGCTTTCTTT
d_call: -
clone_size: -
v_call: TRBV19
j_call: TRBJ1-1

cdr3_aa: CASTPGTSGSHEQYF
cdr3_nt: TGCGCCAGCACCCCAGGGACTAGCGGGAGCCACGAGCAGTACTTC
d_call: TRBD2
clone_size: -
v_call: TRBV5-1
j_call: TRBJ2-7

cdr3_aa: CAIRIGQVLGPKNEAFF
cdr3_nt: TGTGCCATCAGAATTGGACAGGTCTTGGGTCCCAAAAACGAAGCTTTCTTT
d_call: TRBD1
clone_size: -
v_call: TRBV10-3
j_call: TRBJ1-1

cdr3_aa: CASSLGLAGTADTQYF
cdr3_nt: TGCGCCAGCAGCTTGGGACTAGCGGGAACTGCAGATACGCAGTATTTT
d_call: TRBD2
clone_size: -
v_call: TRBV5-1
j_call: TRBJ2-3

cdr3_aa: CASSVGHSDNYGYTF
cdr3_nt: TGTGCCAGCAGCGTCGGACATTCGGATAACTATGGCTACACCTTC
d_call: -
clone_size: -
v_call: TRBV9
j_call: TRBJ1-2

cdr3_aa: CASSPHREKGASYNEQFF
cdr3_nt: TGTGCCAGCAGCCCCCACCGGGAGAAGGGAGCATCCTACAATGAGCAGTTCTTC
d_call: -
clone_size: -
v_call: TRBV4-2
j_call: TRBJ2-1

cdr3_aa: CASSPAGQGIYGYTF
cdr3_nt: TGTGCCAGCAGCCCTGCGGGACAGGGGATCTATGGCTACACCTTC
d_call: TRBD1
clone_size: once
v_call: TRBV27
j_call: TRBJ1-2

cdr3_aa: CASSPRGRDTGELFF
cdr3_nt: TGCGCCAGCAGCCCCCGGGGCCGCGACACCGGGGAGCTGTTTTTT
d_call: -
clone_size: -
v_call: TRBV5-1
j_call: TRBJ2-2

cdr3_aa: CASSLIGTPGGYTF
cdr3_nt: TGTGCCAGCAGCCTAATCGGGACTCCAGGGGGCTACACCTTC
d_call: -
clone_size: few
v_call: TRBV5-4
j_call: TRBJ1-2

cdr3_aa: CASSVPRGSSYEQYF
cdr3_nt: TGTGCCAGCAGTGTACCGCGGGGGAGCTCCTACGAGCAGTACTTC
d_call: TRBD2
clone_size: once
v_call: TRBV6-6
j_call: TRBJ2-7

cdr3_aa: CASSAGVEKLFF
cdr3_nt: TGTGCCAGCAGCGCCGGGGTCGAAAAACTGTTTTTT
d_call: -
clone_size: -
v_call: TRBV7-9
j_call: TRBJ1-4

cdr3_aa: CASSEKQGGTQYF
cdr3_nt: TGTGCCAGCAGTGAGAAACAGGGCGGTACGCAGTATTTT
d_call: -
clone_size: few
v_call: TRBV6-4
j_call: TRBJ2-3

cdr3_aa: CASSLAEVGGETQYF
cdr3_nt: TGTGCCAGCAGCTTGGCGGAGGTGGGTGGAGAGACCCAGTACTTC
d_call: -
clone_size: -
v_call: TRBV5-4
j_call: TRBJ2-5

cdr3_aa: CASSLVASFGPTGELFF
cdr3_nt: TGTGCCAGCAGCTTAGTAGCAAGTTTCGGACCAACCGGGGAGCTGTTTTTT
d_call: -
clone_size: -
v_call: TRBV7-2
j_call: TRBJ2-2

cdr3_aa: CAISESFGVDNQPQHF
cdr3_nt: TGTGCCATCAGTGAGTCCTTCGGGGTCGACAATCAGCCCCAGCATTTT
d_call: -
clone_size: -
v_call: TRBV10-3
j_call: TRBJ1-5

cdr3_aa: CASRRDRDPAGYGYTF
cdr3_nt: TGTGCCAGTAGGAGAGATCGGGACCCTGCCGGCTATGGCTACACCTTC
d_call: -
clone_size: -
v_call: TRBV19
j_call: TRBJ1-2

cdr3_aa: CAISESTAGELFF
cdr3_nt: TGTGCCATCAGTGAGTCCACGGCCGGGGAGCTGTTTTTT
d_call: -
clone_size: -
v_call: TRBV10-3
j_call: TRBJ2-2

cdr3_aa: CASSLDRYGYTF
cdr3_nt: TGTGCCAGCTCACTCGACCGCTATGGCTACACCTTC
d_call: -
clone_size: -
v_call: TRBV18
j_call: TRBJ1-2

cdr3_aa: CASSRGTFMGYTF
cdr3_nt: TGTGCCAGCAGTCGAGGGACCTTCATGGGCTACACCTTC
d_call: -
clone_size: -
v_call: TRBV6-1
j_call: TRBJ1-2

cdr3_aa: CASSFAGGNEQFF
cdr3_nt: TGCGCCAGCAGCTTTGCCGGGGGCAATGAGCAGTTCTTC
d_call: -
clone_size: -
v_call: TRBV5-1
j_call: TRBJ2-1

cdr3_aa: CASGPLDRSNQPQHF
cdr3_nt: TGTGCCAGCGGCCCGTTGGACAGGAGCAATCAGCCCCAGCATTTT
d_call: TRBD1
clone_size: -
v_call: TRBV28
j_call: TRBJ1-5

cdr3_aa: CASSWTGRSYEQYF
cdr3_nt: TGTGCCAGCAGTTGGACAGGGAGGAGCTACGAGCAGTACTTC
d_call: TRBD1
clone_size: few
v_call: TRBV7-8
j_call: TRBJ2-7

cdr3_aa: CSAREMRGYTF
cdr3_nt: TGCAGTGCTAGAGAGATGAGGGGCTACACCTTC
d_call: -
clone_size: -
v_call: TRBV20-1
j_call: TRBJ1-2

cdr3_aa: CAIRKSEAFF
cdr3_nt: TGTGCAATCAGGAAGTCTGAAGCTTTCTTT
d_call: -
clone_size: once
v_call: TRBV30
j_call: TRBJ1-1

cdr3_aa: CASSEAALTLGGNQPQHF
cdr3_nt: TGTGCCAGCAGTGAAGCCGCCCTCACCTTGGGAGGCAATCAGCCCCAGCATTTT
d_call: -
clone_size: -
v_call: TRBV6-1
j_call: TRBJ1-5

cdr3_aa: CASSLGWDRARNEQFF
cdr3_nt: TGTGCCAGCAGTTTAGGTTGGGACAGGGCACGCAATGAGCAGTTCTTC
d_call: TRBD1
clone_size: -
v_call: TRBV27
j_call: TRBJ2-1

cdr3_aa: CASSQRTAGELFF
cdr3_nt: TGTGCCAGCAGCCAGCGGACAGCCGGGGAGCTGTTTTTT
d_call: -
clone_size: -
v_call: TRBV7-2
j_call: TRBJ2-2

cdr3_aa: CASSFTLASYNEQFF
cdr3_nt: TGTGCCAGCAGCTTTACCCTAGCGAGTTACAATGAGCAGTTCTTC
d_call: -
clone_size: -
v_call: TRBV7-2
j_call: TRBJ2-1

cdr3_aa: CATTLYVGTLPDTQYF
cdr3_nt: TGTGCCACCACCCTCTATGTCGGGACACTGCCAGATACGCAGTATTTT
d_call: -
clone_size: -
v_call: TRBV7-9
j_call: TRBJ2-3

cdr3_aa: CASSLAAGNNQPQHF
cdr3_nt: TGTGCCAGCAGCTTAGCAGCAGGGAACAATCAGCCCCAGCATTTT
d_call: -
clone_size: once
v_call: TRBV7-2
j_call: TRBJ1-5

cdr3_aa: CASSLRYTLNTGELFF
cdr3_nt: TGTGCCAGCAGCTTACGGTACACACTTAACACCGGGGAGCTGTTTTTT
d_call: -
clone_size: -
v_call: TRBV7-2
j_call: TRBJ2-2

cdr3_aa: CASSPESSGAYEQYF
cdr3_nt: TGTGCCAGCAGTCCTGAGTCTAGCGGTGCCTACGAGCAGTACTTC
d_call: TRBD2
clone_size: -
v_call: TRBV6-4
j_call: TRBJ2-7

cdr3_aa: CASRTEYAGNTIYF
cdr3_nt: TGTGCCAGCCGAACGGAATACGCTGGAAACACCATATATTTT
d_call: -
clone_size: few
v_call: TRBV25-1
j_call: TRBJ1-3

cdr3_aa: CASSSGGGPYEQYF
cdr3_nt: TGCGCCAGCAGCTCGGGAGGGGGACCTTACGAGCAGTACTTC
d_call: TRBD2
clone_size: -
v_call: TRBV5-1
j_call: TRBJ2-7

cdr3_aa: CATCLVQANYGYTF
cdr3_nt: TGTGCCACTTGCCTGGTCCAAGCTAACTATGGCTACACCTTC
d_call: -
clone_size: -
v_call: TRBV28
j_call: TRBJ1-2

cdr3_aa: CASSLQPGTDTQYF
cdr3_nt: TGCGCCAGCAGCTTGCAGCCGGGCACAGATACGCAGTATTTT
d_call: -
clone_size: -
v_call: TRBV5-1
j_call: TRBJ2-3

cdr3_aa: CASSPPGLYYEQYF
cdr3_nt: TGTGCCAGCTCACCACCGGGACTCTACTACGAGCAGTACTTC
d_call: -
clone_size: -
v_call: TRBV18
j_call: TRBJ2-7